This TCR beta chain was sequenced for a study of shared clonotypes between healthy human individuals. Investigators divided CD4+ cells into CD45RA+ naive and CD45RA-negative memory subsets. Germline CDR1 reads SGHRS; CDR2 reads YFSETQ. This CDR3 is built from 16 residues. The germline V and J ends were trimmed by 1 base and 5 bases, with 16 bases remaining between them. Only in-frame clones appear in the TCRdb table, and some are missing; sequencing was by immunoSEQ multiplex PCR. The sample yields roughly 530,000 clones, 90% to 96% seen once. This TCR was recovered from a woman between 25 and 40 years old in good health. Sequenced: naive CD4+ T cells sorted from blood. Subset in this sample: CD45RA+ positively selected. This chain links TRBV5-1 with TRBJ2-1; D is undetermined. The CDR3 is CASSLMQAEVNNEQFF. DNA of the CDR3: TGCGCCAGCAGCTTGATGCAGGCCGAGGTTAACAATGAGCAGTTCTTC.